The source of this T cell receptor beta chain is a study of technical replicates of blood from a handful of donors. Germline V gives CDR1 MNHNS, CDR2 SASEGT. V was trimmed by 1 base and J by 3 bases, leaving 6 bases between them. The CDR3 runs to 13 residues. Profiled with immunoSEQ multiplex PCR; TCRdb holds only in-frame clones, not every one. The sample lists 60,000 to 70,000 clones, around 87% occurring once. The sequence was obtained from a human donor in good health. Some clones in this sample may be carry-over from other donors' samples. The rearrangement uses TRBV6-1 and TRBJ1-2; D uncertain. What was sequenced was PBMCs. CDR3 nucleotide sequence: TGTGCCAGCAGTGAAGTCGGGTACTATGGCTACACCTTC. It codes for CASSEVGYYGYTF.